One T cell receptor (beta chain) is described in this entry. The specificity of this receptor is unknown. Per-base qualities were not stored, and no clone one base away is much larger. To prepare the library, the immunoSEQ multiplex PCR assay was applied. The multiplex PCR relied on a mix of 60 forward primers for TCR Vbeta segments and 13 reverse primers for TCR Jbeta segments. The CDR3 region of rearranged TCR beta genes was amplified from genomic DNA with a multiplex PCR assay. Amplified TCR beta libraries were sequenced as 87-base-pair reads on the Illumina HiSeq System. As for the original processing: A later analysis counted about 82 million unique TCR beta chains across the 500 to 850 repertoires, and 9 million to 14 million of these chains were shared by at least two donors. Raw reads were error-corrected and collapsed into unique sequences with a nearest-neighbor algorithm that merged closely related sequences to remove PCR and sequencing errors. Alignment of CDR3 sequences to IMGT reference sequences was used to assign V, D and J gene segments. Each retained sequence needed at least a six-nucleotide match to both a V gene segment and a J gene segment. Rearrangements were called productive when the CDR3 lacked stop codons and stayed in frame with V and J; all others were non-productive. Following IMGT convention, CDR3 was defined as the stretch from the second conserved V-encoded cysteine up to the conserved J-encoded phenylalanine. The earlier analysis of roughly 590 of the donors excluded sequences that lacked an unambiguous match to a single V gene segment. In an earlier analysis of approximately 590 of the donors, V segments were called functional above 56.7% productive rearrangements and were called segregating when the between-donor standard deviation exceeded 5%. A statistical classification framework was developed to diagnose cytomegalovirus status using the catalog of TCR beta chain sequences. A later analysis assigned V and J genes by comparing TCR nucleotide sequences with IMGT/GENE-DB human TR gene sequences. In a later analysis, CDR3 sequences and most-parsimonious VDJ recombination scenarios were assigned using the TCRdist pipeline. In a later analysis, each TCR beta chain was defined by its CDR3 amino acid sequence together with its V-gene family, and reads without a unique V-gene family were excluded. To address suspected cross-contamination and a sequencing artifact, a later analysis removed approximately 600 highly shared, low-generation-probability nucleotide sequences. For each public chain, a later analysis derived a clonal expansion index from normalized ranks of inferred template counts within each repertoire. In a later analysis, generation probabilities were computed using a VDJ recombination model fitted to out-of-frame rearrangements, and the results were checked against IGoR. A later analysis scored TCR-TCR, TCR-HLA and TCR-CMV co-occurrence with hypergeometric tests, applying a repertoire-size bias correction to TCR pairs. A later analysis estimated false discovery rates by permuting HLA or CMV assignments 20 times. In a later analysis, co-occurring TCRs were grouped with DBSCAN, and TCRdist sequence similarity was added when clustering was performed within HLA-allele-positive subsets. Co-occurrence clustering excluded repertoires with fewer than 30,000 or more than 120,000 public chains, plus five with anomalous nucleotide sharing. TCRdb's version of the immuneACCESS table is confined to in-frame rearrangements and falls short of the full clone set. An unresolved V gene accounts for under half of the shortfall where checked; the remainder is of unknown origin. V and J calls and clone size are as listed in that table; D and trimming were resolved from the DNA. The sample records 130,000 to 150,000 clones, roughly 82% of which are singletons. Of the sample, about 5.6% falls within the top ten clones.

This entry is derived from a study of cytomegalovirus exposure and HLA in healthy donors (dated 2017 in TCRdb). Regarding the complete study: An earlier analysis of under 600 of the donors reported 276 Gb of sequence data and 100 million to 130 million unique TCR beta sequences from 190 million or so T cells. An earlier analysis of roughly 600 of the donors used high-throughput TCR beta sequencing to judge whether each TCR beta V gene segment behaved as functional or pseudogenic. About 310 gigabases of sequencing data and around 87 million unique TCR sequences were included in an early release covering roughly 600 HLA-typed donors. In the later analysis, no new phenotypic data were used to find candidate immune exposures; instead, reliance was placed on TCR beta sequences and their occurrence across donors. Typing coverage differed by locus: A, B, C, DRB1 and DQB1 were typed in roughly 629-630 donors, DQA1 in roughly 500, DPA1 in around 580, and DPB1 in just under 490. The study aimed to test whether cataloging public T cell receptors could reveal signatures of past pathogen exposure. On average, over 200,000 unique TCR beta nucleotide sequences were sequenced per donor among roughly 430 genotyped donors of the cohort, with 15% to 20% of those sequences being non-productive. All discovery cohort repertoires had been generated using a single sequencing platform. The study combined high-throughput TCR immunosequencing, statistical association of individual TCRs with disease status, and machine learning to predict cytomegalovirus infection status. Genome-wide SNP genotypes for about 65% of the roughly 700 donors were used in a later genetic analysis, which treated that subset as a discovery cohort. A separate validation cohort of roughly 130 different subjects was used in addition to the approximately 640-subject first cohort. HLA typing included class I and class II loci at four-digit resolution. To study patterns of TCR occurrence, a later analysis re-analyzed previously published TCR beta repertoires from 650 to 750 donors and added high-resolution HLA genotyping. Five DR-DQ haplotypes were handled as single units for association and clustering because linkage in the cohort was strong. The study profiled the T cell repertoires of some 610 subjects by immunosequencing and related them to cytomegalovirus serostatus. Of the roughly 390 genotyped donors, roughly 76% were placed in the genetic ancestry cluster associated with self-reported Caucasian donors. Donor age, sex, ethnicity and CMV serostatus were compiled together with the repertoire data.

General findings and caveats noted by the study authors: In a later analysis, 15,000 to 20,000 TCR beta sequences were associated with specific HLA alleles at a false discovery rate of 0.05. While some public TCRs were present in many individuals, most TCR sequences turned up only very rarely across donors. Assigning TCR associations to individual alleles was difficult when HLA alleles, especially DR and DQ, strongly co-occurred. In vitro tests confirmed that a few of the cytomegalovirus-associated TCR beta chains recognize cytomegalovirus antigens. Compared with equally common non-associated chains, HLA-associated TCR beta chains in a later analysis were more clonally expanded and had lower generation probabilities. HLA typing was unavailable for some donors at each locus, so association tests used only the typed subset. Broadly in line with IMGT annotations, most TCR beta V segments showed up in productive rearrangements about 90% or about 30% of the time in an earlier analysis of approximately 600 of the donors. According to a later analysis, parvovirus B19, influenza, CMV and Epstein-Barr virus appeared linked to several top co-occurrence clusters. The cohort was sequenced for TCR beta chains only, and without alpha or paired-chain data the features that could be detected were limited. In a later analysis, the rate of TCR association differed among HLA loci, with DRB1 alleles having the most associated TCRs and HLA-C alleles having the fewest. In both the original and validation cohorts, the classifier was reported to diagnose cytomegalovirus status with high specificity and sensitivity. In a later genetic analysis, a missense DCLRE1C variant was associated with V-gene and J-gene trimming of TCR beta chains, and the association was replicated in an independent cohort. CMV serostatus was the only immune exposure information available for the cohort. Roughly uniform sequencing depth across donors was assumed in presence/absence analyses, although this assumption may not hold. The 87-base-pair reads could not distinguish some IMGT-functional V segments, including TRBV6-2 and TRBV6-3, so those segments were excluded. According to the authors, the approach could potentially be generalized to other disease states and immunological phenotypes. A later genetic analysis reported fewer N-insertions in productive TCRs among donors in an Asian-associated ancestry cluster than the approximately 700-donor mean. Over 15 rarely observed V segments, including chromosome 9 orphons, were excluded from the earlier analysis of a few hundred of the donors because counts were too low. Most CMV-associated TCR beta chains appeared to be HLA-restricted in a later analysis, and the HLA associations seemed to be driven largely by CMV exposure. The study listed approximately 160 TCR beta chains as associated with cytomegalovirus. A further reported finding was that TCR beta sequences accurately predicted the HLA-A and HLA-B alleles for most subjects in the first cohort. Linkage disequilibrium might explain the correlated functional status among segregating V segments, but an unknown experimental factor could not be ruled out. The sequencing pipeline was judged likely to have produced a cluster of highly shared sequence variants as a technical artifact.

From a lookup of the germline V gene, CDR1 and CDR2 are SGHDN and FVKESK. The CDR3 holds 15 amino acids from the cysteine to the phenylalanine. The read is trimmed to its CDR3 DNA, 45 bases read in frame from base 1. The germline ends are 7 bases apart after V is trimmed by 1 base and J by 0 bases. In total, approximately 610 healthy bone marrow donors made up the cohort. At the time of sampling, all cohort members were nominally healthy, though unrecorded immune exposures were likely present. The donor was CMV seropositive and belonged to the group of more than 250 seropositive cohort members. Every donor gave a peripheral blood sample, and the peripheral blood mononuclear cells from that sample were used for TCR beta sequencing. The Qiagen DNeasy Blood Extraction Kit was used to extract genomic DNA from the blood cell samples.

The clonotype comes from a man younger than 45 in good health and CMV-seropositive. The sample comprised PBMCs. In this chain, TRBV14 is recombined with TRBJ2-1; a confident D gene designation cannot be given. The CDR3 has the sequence CASSQVKSSYNEQFF. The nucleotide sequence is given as TGTGCCAGCAGCCAAGTCAAGAGCTCCTACAATGAGCAGTTCTTC.